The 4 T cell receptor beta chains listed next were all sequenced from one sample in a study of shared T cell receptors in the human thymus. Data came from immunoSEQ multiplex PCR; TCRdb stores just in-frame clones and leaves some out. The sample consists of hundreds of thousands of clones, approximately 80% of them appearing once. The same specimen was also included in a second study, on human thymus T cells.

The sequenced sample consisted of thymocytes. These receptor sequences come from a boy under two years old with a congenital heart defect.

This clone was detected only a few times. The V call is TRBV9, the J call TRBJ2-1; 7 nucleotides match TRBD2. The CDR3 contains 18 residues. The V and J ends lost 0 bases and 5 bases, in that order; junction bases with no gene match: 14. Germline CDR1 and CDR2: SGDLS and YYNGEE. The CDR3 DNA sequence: TGTGCCAGCAGCGTAGTAGAAGCGGGGCGTTTCCAGAACAATGAGCAGTTCTTC. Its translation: CASSVVEAGRFQNNEQFF.

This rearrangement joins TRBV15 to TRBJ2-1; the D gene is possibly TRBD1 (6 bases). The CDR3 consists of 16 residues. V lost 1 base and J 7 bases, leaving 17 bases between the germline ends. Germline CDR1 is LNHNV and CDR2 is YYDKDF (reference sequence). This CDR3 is CATSRGRGSLKNEQFF. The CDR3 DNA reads TGTGCCACCAGCAGAGGAAGGGGGAGTCTGAAAAATGAGCAGTTCTTC.

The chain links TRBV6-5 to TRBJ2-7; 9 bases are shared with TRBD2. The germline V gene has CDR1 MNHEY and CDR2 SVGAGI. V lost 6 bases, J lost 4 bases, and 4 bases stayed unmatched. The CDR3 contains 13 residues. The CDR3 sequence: CASRRTSDYEQYF. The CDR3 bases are TGTGCCAGCAGACGGACTAGCGATTACGAGCAGTACTTC.

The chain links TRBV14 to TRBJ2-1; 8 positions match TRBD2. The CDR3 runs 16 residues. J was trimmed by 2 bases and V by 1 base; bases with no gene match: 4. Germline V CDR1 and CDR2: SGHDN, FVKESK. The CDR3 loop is CASSQGLATAYNEQFF. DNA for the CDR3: TGTGCCAGCAGCCAAGGACTAGCGACCGCCTACAATGAGCAGTTCTTC.